These T cell receptor beta chains were read from a single sample in a study of early T cells in non-severe SARS-CoV-2 infection. TCRdb re-derived calls from the 5' RACE reads in MiXCR, one entry per CDR3 protein. The sample lists about 56,000 distinct CDR3 sequences, roughly 16% occurring once. The input for sequencing was whole blood, taken at baseline. These receptors were obtained from an adult who was a healthcare worker with PCR-confirmed SARS-CoV-2 infection or an uninfected control (not recorded which). CDR3s include the opening cysteine and the closing phenylalanine or tryptophan. The D gene is left open where the match is weak. Size values are once, few and many counts, or a class for expanded clones, and some rows have none.

V gene: TRBV29-1; CDR3 length: 12; J gene: TRBJ2-5; D gene: TRBD1; clone size: NA; CDR3 DNA: TGCAGCGGGACACAGGGGCAAGAGACCCAGTACTTC; CDR3 protein: CSGTQGQETQYF
V gene: TRBV28; CDR3 length: 14; J gene: TRBJ2-4; D gene: NA; clone size: NA; CDR3 DNA: TGTGCCAGCATTGACTCAAGGAGGGTGAACATTCAGTACTTC; CDR3 protein: CASIDSRRVNIQYF
V gene: TRBV6-1; CDR3 length: 14; J gene: TRBJ2-1; D gene: TRBD2; clone size: NA; CDR3 DNA: TGTGCCAGCAGACTAGCGGAGCTCTACAATGAGCAGTTCTTC; CDR3 protein: CASRLAELYNEQFF
V gene: TRBV28; CDR3 length: 11; J gene: TRBJ2-7; D gene: NA; clone size: NA; CDR3 DNA: TGTGCCAGCAGTTCCGCGGACGAGCAGTACTTC; CDR3 protein: CASSSADEQYF
V gene: TRBV10-1; CDR3 length: 14; J gene: TRBJ1-1; D gene: NA; clone size: NA; CDR3 DNA: TGCGCCAGCATGTCCGGGACCGGGAACACTGAAGCTTTCTTT; CDR3 protein: CASMSGTGNTEAFF
V gene: TRBV18; CDR3 length: 12; J gene: TRBJ2-3; D gene: NA; clone size: NA; CDR3 DNA: TGTGCCAGCTCCCCAGCGGGAGATACGCAGTATTTT; CDR3 protein: CASSPAGDTQYF
V gene: TRBV18; CDR3 length: 13; J gene: TRBJ2-3; D gene: NA; clone size: many; CDR3 DNA: TGTGCCAGCTCACCCGCTCTTACAGATACGCAGTATTTT; CDR3 protein: CASSPALTDTQYF
V gene: TRBV5-1; CDR3 length: 15; J gene: TRBJ1-1; D gene: TRBD1; clone size: NA; CDR3 DNA: TGCGCCAGCAGCCCCCCGGACAGGGAGGGCACTGAAGCTTTCTTT; CDR3 protein: CASSPPDREGTEAFF
V gene: TRBV10-1; CDR3 length: 12; J gene: TRBJ2-2; D gene: NA; clone size: NA; CDR3 DNA: TGCGCCAGCAGGGGAACAGGCGGGGAGCTGTTTTTT; CDR3 protein: CASRGTGGELFF
V gene: TRBV5-1; CDR3 length: 15; J gene: TRBJ2-7; D gene: TRBD2; clone size: many; CDR3 DNA: TGCGCCAGCAGCTTGGGCGCGGGGGGGACCTACGAGCAGTACTTC; CDR3 protein: CASSLGAGGTYEQYF
V gene: TRBV18; CDR3 length: 14; J gene: TRBJ2-5; D gene: NA; clone size: few; CDR3 DNA: TGTGCCAGCTCACCGCAAGAGGGTCTGGAGACCCAGTACTTC; CDR3 protein: CASSPQEGLETQYF
V gene: TRBV7-8; CDR3 length: 17; J gene: TRBJ1-3; D gene: NA; clone size: NA; CDR3 DNA: TGTGCCAGCAGCCCGCCCGTGACAATAGTACCTGGAAACACCATATATTTT; CDR3 protein: CASSPPVTIVPGNTIYF